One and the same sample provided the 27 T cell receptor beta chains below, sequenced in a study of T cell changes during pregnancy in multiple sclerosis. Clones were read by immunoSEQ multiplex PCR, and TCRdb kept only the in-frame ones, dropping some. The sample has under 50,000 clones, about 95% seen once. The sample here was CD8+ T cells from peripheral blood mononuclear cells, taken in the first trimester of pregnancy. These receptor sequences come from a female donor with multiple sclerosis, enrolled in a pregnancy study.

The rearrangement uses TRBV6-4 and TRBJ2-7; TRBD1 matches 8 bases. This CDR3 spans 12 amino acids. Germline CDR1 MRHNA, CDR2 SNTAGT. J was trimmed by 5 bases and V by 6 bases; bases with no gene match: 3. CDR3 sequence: CASSGTGDEQYF. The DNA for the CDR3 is TGTGCCAGCAGCGGGACAGGCGACGAGCAGTACTTC.

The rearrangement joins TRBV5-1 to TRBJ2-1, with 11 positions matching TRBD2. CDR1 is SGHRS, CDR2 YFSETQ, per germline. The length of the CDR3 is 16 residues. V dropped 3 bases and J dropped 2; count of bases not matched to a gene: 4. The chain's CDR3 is CASSSGLAATYNEQFF. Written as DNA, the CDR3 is TGCGCCAGCAGCTCGGGACTAGCGGCTACCTACAATGAGCAGTTCTTC.

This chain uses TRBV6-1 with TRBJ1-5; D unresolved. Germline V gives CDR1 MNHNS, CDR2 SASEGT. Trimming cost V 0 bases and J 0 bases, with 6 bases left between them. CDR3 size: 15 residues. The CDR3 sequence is CASSEAPYSNQPQHF. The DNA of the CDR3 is TGTGCCAGCAGTGAAGCCCCGTATAGCAATCAGCCCCAGCATTTT.

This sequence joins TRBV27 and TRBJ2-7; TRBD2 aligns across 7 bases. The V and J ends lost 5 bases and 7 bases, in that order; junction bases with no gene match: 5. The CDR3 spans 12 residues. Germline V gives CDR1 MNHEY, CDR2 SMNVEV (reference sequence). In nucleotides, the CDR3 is TGTGCCAGCAGTCCGGGGAGGGGAGAGCAGTACTTC. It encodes CASSPGRGEQYF.

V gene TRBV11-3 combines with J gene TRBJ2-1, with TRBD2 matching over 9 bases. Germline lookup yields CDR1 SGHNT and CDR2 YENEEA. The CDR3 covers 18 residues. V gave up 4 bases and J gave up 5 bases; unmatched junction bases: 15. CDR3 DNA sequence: TGTGCCAGCAGCTCATCCCTTGTAGCGGGAGTGGGGGACAATGAGCAGTTCTTC. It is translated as CASSSSLVAGVGDNEQFF.

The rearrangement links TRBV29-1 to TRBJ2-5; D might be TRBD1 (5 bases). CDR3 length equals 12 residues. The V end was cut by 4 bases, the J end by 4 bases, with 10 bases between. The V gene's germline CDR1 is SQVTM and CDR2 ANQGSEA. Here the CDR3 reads CSVGTFTETQYF. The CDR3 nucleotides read TGCAGCGTTGGGACATTCACAGAGACCCAGTACTTC.

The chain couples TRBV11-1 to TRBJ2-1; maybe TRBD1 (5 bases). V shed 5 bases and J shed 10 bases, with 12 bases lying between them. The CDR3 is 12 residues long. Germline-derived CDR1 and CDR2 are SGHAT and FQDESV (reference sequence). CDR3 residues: CASSQSTAEQFF. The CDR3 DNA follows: TGTGCCAGCAGCCAATCGACAGCAGAGCAGTTCTTC.

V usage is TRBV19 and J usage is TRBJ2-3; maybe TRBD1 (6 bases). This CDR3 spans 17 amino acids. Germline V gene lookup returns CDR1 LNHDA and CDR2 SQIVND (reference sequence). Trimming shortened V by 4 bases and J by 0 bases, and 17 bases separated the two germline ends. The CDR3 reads CASSTSVYTGSTDTQYF. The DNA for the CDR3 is TGTGCCAGTAGTACTTCGGTATATACAGGGAGCACAGATACGCAGTATTTT.

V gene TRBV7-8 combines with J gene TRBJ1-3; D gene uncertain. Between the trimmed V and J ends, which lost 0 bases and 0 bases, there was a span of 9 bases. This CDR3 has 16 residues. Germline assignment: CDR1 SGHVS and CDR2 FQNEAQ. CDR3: CASSLAGRDSGNTIYF. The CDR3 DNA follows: TGTGCCAGCAGCTTAGCTGGTCGGGACTCTGGAAACACCATATATTTT.

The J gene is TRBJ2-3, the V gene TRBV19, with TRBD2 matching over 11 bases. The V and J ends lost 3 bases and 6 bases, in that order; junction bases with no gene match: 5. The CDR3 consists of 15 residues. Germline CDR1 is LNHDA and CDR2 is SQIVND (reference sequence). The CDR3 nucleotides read TGTGCCAGTAGTATGACTAGCGGGATTGTGGATACGCAGTATTTT. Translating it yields CASSMTSGIVDTQYF.

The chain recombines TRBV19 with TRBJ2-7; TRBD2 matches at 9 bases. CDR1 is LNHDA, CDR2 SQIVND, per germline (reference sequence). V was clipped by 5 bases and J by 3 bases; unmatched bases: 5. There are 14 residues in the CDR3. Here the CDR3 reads CASSVTSGGYEQYF. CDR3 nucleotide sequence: TGTGCCAGTAGTGTGACTAGCGGTGGCTACGAGCAGTACTTC.

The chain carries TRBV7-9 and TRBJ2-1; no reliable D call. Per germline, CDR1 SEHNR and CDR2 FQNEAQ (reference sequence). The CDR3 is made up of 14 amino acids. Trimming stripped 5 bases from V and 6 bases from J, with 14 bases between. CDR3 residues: CASSPLLGGNEQFF. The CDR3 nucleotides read TGTGCCAGCAGCCCCCTCCTCGGCGGCAATGAGCAGTTCTTC.

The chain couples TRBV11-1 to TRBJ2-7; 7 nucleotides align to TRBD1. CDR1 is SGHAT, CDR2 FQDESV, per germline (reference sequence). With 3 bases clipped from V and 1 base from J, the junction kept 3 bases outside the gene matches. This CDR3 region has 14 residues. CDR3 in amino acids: CASSFLTGSYEQYF. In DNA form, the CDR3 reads TGTGCCAGCAGCTTCCTGACAGGGTCCTACGAGCAGTACTTC.

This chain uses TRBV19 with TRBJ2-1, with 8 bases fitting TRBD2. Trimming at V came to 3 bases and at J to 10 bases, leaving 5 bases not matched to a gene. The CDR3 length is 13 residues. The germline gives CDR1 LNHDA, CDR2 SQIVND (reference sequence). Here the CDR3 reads CASSMGLAGEQFF. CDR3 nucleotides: TGTGCCAGTAGTATGGGCCTAGCGGGCGAGCAGTTCTTC.

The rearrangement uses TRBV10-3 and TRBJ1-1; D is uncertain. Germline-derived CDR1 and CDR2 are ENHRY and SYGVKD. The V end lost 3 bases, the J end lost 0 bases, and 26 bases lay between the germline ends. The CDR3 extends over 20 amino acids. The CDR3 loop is CAISERLSRVWFSMNTEAFF. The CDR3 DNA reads TGTGCCATCAGTGAACGACTATCTAGGGTATGGTTCTCCATGAACACTGAAGCTTTCTTT.

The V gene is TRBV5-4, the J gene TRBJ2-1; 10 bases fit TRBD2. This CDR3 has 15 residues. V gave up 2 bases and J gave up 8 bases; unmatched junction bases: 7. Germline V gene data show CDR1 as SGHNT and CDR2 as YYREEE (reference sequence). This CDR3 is CASSLAGGPSDEQFF. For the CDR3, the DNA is TGTGCCAGCAGCTTAGCGGGAGGGCCCTCCGATGAGCAGTTCTTC.

CDR3 DNA sequence: TGTGCCAGCAGCAAGGGGGACAGGGTTGAGCACCAAAGCAATCAGCCCCGGCATTTT. As protein: CASSKGDRVEHQSNQPRHF. The genes are TRBV21-1 and TRBJ1-5; no check of the table's D call, TRBD1, against the DNA was made. TRBV21-1 is a documented pseudogene. This CDR3 region has 19 residues.

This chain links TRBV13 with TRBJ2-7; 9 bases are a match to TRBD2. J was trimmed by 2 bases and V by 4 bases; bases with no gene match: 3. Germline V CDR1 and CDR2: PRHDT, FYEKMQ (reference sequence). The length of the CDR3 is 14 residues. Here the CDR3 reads CASSSSGIAYEQYF. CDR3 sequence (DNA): TGTGCCAGCAGCTCTAGCGGGATTGCCTACGAGCAGTACTTC.

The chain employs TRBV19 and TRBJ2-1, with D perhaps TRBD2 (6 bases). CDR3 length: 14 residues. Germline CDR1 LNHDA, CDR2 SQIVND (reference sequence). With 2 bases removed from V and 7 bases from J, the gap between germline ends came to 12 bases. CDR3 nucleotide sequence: TGTGCCAGTAGTATACGGCTAGCGCGGAATGAGCAGTTCTTC. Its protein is CASSIRLARNEQFF.

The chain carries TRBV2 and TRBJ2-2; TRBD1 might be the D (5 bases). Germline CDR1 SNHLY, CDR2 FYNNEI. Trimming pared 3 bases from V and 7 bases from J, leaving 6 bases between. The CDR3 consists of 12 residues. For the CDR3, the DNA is TGTGCCAGCAGTGATCAGGGCGGGGAGCTGTTTTTT. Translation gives CASSDQGGELFF.

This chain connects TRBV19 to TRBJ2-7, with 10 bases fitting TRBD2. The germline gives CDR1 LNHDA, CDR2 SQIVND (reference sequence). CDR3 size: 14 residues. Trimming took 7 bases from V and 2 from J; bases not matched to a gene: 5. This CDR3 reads CASTPAGGPYEQYF. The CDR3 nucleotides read TGTGCCAGTACCCCAGCGGGAGGGCCCTACGAGCAGTACTTC.

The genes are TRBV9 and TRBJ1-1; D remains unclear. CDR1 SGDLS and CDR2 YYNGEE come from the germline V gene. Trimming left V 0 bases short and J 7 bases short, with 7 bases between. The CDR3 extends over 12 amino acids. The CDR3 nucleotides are TGTGCCAGCAGCGTAGGAGGCGATGAAGCTTTCTTT. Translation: CASSVGGDEAFF.

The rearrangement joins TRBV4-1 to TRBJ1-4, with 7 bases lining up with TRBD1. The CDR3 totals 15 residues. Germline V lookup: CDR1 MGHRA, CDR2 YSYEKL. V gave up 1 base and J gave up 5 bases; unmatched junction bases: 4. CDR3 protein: CASSQVGGSNEKLFF. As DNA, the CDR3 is TGCGCCAGCAGCCAAGTAGGGGGCTCGAATGAAAAACTGTTTTTT.

The CDR3 loop is CASSMTSGRLEQYF. In DNA, the CDR3 is TGTGCCAGTAGTATGACTAGCGGGAGGCTCGAGCAGTACTTC. The J gene is TRBJ2-7, the V gene TRBV19; TRBD2 matches 13 bases. CDR1 is LNHDA, CDR2 SQIVND, per germline (reference sequence). CDR3 length equals 14 residues. The junction had 2 bases not matched to a gene; V was cut back by 3 bases and J by 6 bases.

The CDR3 DNA sequence: TGTGCCAGCAGTCTCGGACAGGGCGCCTACGAGCAGTACTTC. As protein: CASSLGQGAYEQYF. The V call is TRBV27, the J call TRBJ2-5, with TRBD1 identical over 8 bases. The J call may be mistaken, given a closer DNA end match to TRBJ2-7. The CDR3 length is 14 residues. Germline values: CDR1 MNHEY, CDR2 SMNVEV (reference sequence).

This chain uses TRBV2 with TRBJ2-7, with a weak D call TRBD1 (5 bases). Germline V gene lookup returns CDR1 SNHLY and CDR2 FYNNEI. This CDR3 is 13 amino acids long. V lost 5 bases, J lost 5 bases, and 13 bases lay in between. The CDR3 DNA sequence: TGTGCCAGCAGTCCCCGGAGCAGGGACGAGCAGTACTTC. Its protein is CASSPRSRDEQYF. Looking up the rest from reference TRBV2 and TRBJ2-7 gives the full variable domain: EPEVTQTPSHQVTQMGQEVILRCVPISNHLYFYWYRQILGQKVEFLVSFYNNEISEKSEIFDDQFSVERPDGSNFTLKIRSTKLEDSAMYFCASSPRSRDEQYFGPGTRLTVT.

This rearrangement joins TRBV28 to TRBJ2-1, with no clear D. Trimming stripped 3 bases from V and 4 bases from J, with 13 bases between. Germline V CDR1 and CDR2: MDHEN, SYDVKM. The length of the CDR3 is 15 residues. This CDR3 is CASSLRSARYNEQFF. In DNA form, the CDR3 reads TGTGCCAGCAGTTTGAGGTCAGCGCGTTACAATGAGCAGTTCTTC.